This T cell receptor (beta chain) was profiled in a study of response to subunit inactivated influenza vaccine. This clonotype was detected only a few times. Its antigen is unidentified. Study results and caveats: Authors suggested that a seasonal influenza vaccination recruits few new T cells each time.

TCRdb ran MiXCR on the RT-PCR reads and lists one entry per CDR3 protein. The repertoire holds more than 450,000 distinct CDR3 sequences, with approximately 10% as singletons. The germline V and J ends were trimmed by 3 bases and 4 bases, with 27 bases remaining between them. This CDR3 region has 19 residues. This chain uses TRBV12-3 or TRBV12-4 with TRBJ2-5, with D possibly TRBD2 on 5 matching bases. The sequenced sample was PBMCs from blood, obtained on the day of vaccination. This clonotype originated in a man aged 45-60 years who received an inactivated influenza vaccine. CDR3: CASSLAVASGGGLGETQYF. CDR3 DNA sequence: TGTGCCAGCAGTTTGGCGGTTGCCAGCGGAGGAGGCCTCGGAGAGACCCAGTACTTC.